Presented here are 2 T cell receptor beta chains from one specimen sequenced in a study of cytomegalovirus exposure and HLA in healthy donors. The PCR used 60 Vbeta and 13 Jbeta primers. Data came from immunoSEQ multiplex PCR; TCRdb stores just in-frame clones and leaves some out. The sample totals just under 90,000 clones. The sequenced sample was PBMCs. The receptors originated from a girl under 18 in good health and CMV-seropositive.

The chain links TRBV28 to TRBJ2-7; D gene uncertain. CDR3 length: 13 amino acids. V shed 1 base and J shed 2 bases, with 6 bases lying between them. Per germline, CDR1 MDHEN and CDR2 SYDVKM. The CDR3 nucleotides are TGTGCCAGCAGTTTATCGGGTGCCTACGAGCAGTACTTC. It is translated as CASSLSGAYEQYF.

This chain connects TRBV28 to TRBJ2-7, with 8 bases lining up with TRBD2. The V and J ends lost 10 bases and 3 bases, in that order; junction bases with no gene match: 14. Germline lookup yields CDR1 MDHEN and CDR2 SYDVKM. The CDR3 is 15 amino acids. The CDR3 DNA follows: TGTGCCACCGCCCGGGGGGGCTCCTCAGGCTACGAGCAGTACGTC. This translates into CATARGGSSGYEQYV.